This entry features one T cell receptor beta chain sequence. The record originates from a study of T-cell reconstitution after alpha-beta-depleted transplantation in children. This sample's TCRbeta library carried unique molecular identifier barcodes. TCRdb processed the PCR reads anew with MiXCR; each CDR3 protein has one entry. There are approximately 210,000 distinct CDR3 sequences in the sample; around a sixth occur only once, and just under 45% lies in the top ten. The CDR3 sequence is 20 residues long. Germline assignment: CDR1 LGHDT and CDR2 YNNKEL (reference sequence). Germline trimming cut 4 bases from V and 4 bases from J; bases unmatched to any gene: 15.

The V and J genes are TRBV3-1 and TRBJ2-2; 13 bases agree with TRBD2. The source is a male patient between 2 and 15 years old who had a stem cell transplant for acute lymphoblastic leukemia, so the T cells may come from the graft donor. This sample comprised PBMCs, mostly from graft donor cells, obtained 360 days after TCRalphabeta/CD19-depleted stem cell transplant. The DNA of the CDR3 is TGTGCCAGCAGCCCCAGCTTCCTACTAGCGGGGGGGCTCGGCACCGGGGAGCTGTTTTTT. Protein sequence: CASSPSFLLAGGLGTGELFF.